The 28 T cell receptor beta chains in this list originate from one sample, sequenced in a study of glioma-infiltrating T cells. Amplification of TCR alpha and beta CDR3 regions from RNA used iRepertoire nested multiplex PCR. TCRdb re-called the multiplex PCR reads with MiXCR, one entry per CDR3 protein. The data hold 93,000 or so distinct CDR3 sequences, with around 31% observed a single time. The sequenced sample consisted of glioma tissue, nonneoplastic brain tissue, or PBMCs (not recorded which). These receptors all stem from a human donor with low-grade glioma or glioblastoma, undergoing nonglioma brain surgery, or in good health (not recorded which).

This clonotype has at least ten counts. The chain is built from TRBV7-2 and TRBJ2-7; D not resolved. The CDR3 is 13 residues long. From germline, CDR1 is SGHTA and CDR2 FQGNSA. Trimming took off 0 bases at V and 0 bases at J, with 3 bases between the two ends. The CDR3 here is CASSLAVSYEQYF. As DNA, the CDR3 is TGTGCCAGCAGCTTAGCGGTCTCCTACGAGCAGTACTTC.

At least ten counts were recorded for this clonotype. The V call is TRBV24-1, the J call TRBJ2-1; D unresolved. In germline, CDR1 is KGHDR, CDR2 SFDVKD. V was clipped by 4 bases and J by 2 bases, with 8 bases between them. The CDR3 extends over 14 amino acids. The DNA for the CDR3 is TGTGCCACCAGTGAAAAGGGCACCTACAATGAGCAGTTCTTC. Protein: CATSEKGTYNEQFF.

This clonotype came up many times. The rearrangement uses TRBV18 and TRBJ1-1; D not resolved. Germline V gene data show CDR1 as KGHSH and CDR2 as LQKENI. Deletions cut 3 bases from V and 5 bases from J, with 7 bases between. This CDR3 is 12 amino acids long. CDR3 sequence: CASSPAWTEAFF. In DNA, the CDR3 is TGTGCCAGCTCACCCGCATGGACTGAAGCTTTCTTT.

The chain employs TRBV9 and TRBJ2-5; 8 bases fit TRBD1. CDR1 is SGDLS, CDR2 YYNGEE, per germline. The J segment lost 2 bases and the V segment lost 5 bases, leaving 11 bases of the junction unmatched. CDR3 length: 16 amino acids. CDR3 bases: TGTGCCAGCAGACCTTACGGGACAGGTGCGCAAGAGACCCAGTACTTC. This codes for CASRPYGTGAQETQYF.

The sample holds a few counts of this clonotype. J is TRBJ2-3 and V is TRBV30, with no clear D. This CDR3 is built from 15 residues. The V end lost 2 bases, the J end lost 5 bases, and 17 bases lay between the germline ends. Germline CDR1 is GTSNPN and CDR2 is SVGIG (reference sequence). CDR3: CAWSLRSVVGDTQYF. In DNA form, the CDR3 reads TGTGCCTGGAGTCTCAGGTCCGTCGTGGGAGATACGCAGTATTTT.

This clonotype has at least ten counts. The chain carries TRBV20-1 and TRBJ2-7; D is perhaps TRBD1 (6 bases). Germline-derived CDR1 and CDR2 are DFQATT and SNEGSKA (reference sequence). The CDR3 totals 15 residues. V lost 3 bases and J lost 6, with 21 bases in between. CDR3 loop: CSASLSGQRMGEQYF. As DNA, the CDR3 is TGCAGTGCTAGTCTCAGCGGACAGCGTATGGGCGAGCAGTACTTC.

Notes on this clonotype: The junction departs from germline at one end; a sequencing error may be responsible. This sequence joins TRBV6-1 and TRBJ2-6; perhaps TRBD1 as D (5 bases). The CDR3 sequence is 14 residues long. The germline V gene encodes CDR1 MNHNS and CDR2 SASEGT. The CDR3, as DNA: TGTGCCAGCACCCTTAGGGGATCGGCCAACGTCCTGGCTTTC. Its protein is CASTLRGSANVLAF.

This clonotype came up many times. The chain couples TRBV20-1 to TRBJ1-5, with 9 bases identical to TRBD1. Germline CDR1 and CDR2: DFQATT and SNEGSKA (reference sequence). The CDR3 runs 14 residues. The ends lost 5 bases at V and 4 bases at J; junction bases unmatched: 6. In DNA, the CDR3 is TGCAGTGCTTTCCCCGGGACAGGGAATCAGCCCCAGCATTTT. Translating it yields CSAFPGTGNQPQHF.

Concerning this clonotype: This could be a read error, since a much larger clone is one nucleotide away. This rearrangement joins TRBV6-1 to TRBJ2-1; D gene ambiguous. This CDR3 has 15 amino acids. The V gene's germline CDR1 is MNHNS and CDR2 SASEGT. The CDR3 bases are TGTGTCAGCAGTCCCACCCCCTCTGTACACAATGAGCAGTTCTTC. This encodes CVSSPTPSVHNEQFF.

The rearrangement links TRBV19 to TRBJ1-5; no firm D call. This CDR3 region has 13 residues. In germline, CDR1 is LNHDA, CDR2 SQIVND (reference sequence). Trimming took 6 bases from V and 7 from J, leaving 13 bases between them. The CDR3 reads CASRDLGGQPQHF. In nucleotides, the CDR3 is TGTGCCAGTAGAGATCTGGGAGGGCAGCCCCAGCATTTT.

Ten or more counts support this clonotype. The chain couples TRBV6-6 to TRBJ1-1, with a weak D call TRBD1 (5 bases). The CDR3 covers 18 residues. Germline CDR1 is MNHNY and CDR2 is SVGAGI (reference sequence). V was clipped by 2 bases and J by 0 bases, with 19 bases between them. The CDR3 is CASSYTRPWGGLNTEAFF. For the CDR3, the DNA is TGTGCCAGCAGTTACACTCGCCCTTGGGGGGGACTGAACACTGAAGCTTTCTTT.

The chain uses TRBV18 and TRBJ2-1; unclear D gene. This CDR3 has 15 amino acids. Per germline, CDR1 KGHSH and CDR2 LQKENI. Trimming removed 3 bases from V and 1 base from J, with 10 bases in between. The CDR3 sequence is CASSPPEPSYNEQFF. CDR3 sequence (DNA): TGTGCCAGCTCACCCCCAGAGCCTTCCTACAATGAGCAGTTCTTC.

This clonotype has a count of ten or more. The CDR3 loop is CAPNGSSPNTGELFF. The CDR3 region has the DNA TGTGCCCCAAACGGATCCTCGCCGAACACCGGGGAGCTGTTTTTT. This chain uses TRBV6-1 with TRBJ2-2, with D hard to call. The CDR3 is made up of 15 amino acids. CDR1 and CDR2 (germline): MNHNS, SASEGT. With 11 bases removed from V and 0 bases from J, the gap between germline ends came to 16 bases.

This clonotype was counted only a few times. The chain carries TRBV2 and TRBJ2-1, with TRBD2 matching over 12 bases. The CDR3 is 16 amino acids. With V trimmed by 4 bases and J by 8 bases, 9 bases remained unmatched. Germline V CDR1 and CDR2: SNHLY, FYNNEI. Written as DNA, the CDR3 is TGTGCCAGCAGTGCGAGGACTAGCGGGACCAAGGATGAGCAGTTCTTC. Residues: CASSARTSGTKDEQFF.

This clonotype turned up a few times. This sequence joins TRBV5-4 and TRBJ2-4; D could derive from TRBD1 or TRBD2 (5 bases each). Trimming removed 4 bases from V and 0 bases from J, with 8 bases in between. Germline V gene sequence: CDR1 SGHNT, CDR2 YYREEE (reference sequence). The CDR3 is 14 residues long. CDR3: CASSRDLAKNIQYF. CDR3 nucleotides: TGTGCCAGCAGCCGGGACCTAGCCAAAAACATTCAGTACTTC. The full variable domain, completed using reference TRBV5-4 and TRBJ2-4, is ETGVTQSPTHLIKTRGQQVTLRCSSQSGHNTVSWYQQALGQGPQFIFQYYREEENGRGNFPPRFSGLQFPNYSSELNVNALELDDSALYLCASSRDLAKNIQYFGAGTRLSVL.

In the case of this clonotype: A much bigger clone sits one base away, suggesting this may be a read error. The rearrangement links TRBV7-9 to TRBJ1-1, with D tentatively TRBD1 (5 bases). The germline V gene encodes CDR1 SEHNR and CDR2 FQNEAQ (reference sequence). Trimming took 3 bases from V and 4 from J, leaving 12 bases between them. The length of the CDR3 is 14 residues. CDR3: CASSLDGGATEAFF. The DNA for the CDR3 is TGTGCCAGCAGCTTGGATGGAGGGGCCACTGAAGCTTTCTTT.

This clonotype was recorded at least ten times. This chain links TRBV28 with TRBJ2-7, with unresolved D. The CDR3 loop spans 12 amino acids. V was pared by 6 bases and J by 7 bases, with 13 bases between. Looked up from germline, CDR1 is MDHEN and CDR2 is SYDVKM. The CDR3 DNA reads as TGTGCCAGCAGCCACGCATTAGGGGAGCAGTACTTC. Amino acid sequence: CASSHALGEQYF.

The chain is built from TRBV4-1 and TRBJ2-7; a possible D gene is TRBD1 (6 bases). Germline lookup yields CDR1 MGHRA and CDR2 YSYEKL. The CDR3 is 13 amino acids. The V gene lost 4 bases and the J gene lost 7 bases, with 14 bases spanning the gap. The CDR3: CASSPTGGSEQYF. CDR3 nucleotide sequence: TGCGCCAGCAGCCCGACAGGTGGAAGTGAGCAGTACTTC.

This chain links TRBV11-2 with TRBJ2-5; the D is unclear. The CDR3 is 14 residues long. V lost 3 bases and J lost 0, with 8 bases in between. The germline V gene encodes CDR1 SGHAT and CDR2 FQNNGV. The CDR3 reads CASSFTDYQETQYF. The DNA for the CDR3 is TGTGCCAGCAGCTTTACAGACTACCAAGAGACCCAGTACTTC.

There are many counts of this clonotype. The V gene is TRBV6-1, the J gene TRBJ2-7, with TRBD1 identical over 11 bases. This CDR3 is 13 amino acids long. The V segment lost 8 bases and the J segment 3 bases; nucleotides outside the gene matches: 3. Germline V gene sequence: CDR1 MNHNS, CDR2 SASEGT. The CDR3, as DNA: TGTGCCAGCGGAGGGACAGGGGGCTACGAGCAGTACTTC. Protein sequence: CASGGTGGYEQYF.

This clonotype appeared once. A much larger clone differs by one base, so this may be a read error. The chain employs TRBV7-2 and TRBJ1-6; weak D call: TRBD1 (6 bases). The CDR3 is 13 amino acids. Trimming removed 5 bases at V and 10 bases at J, with 12 bases between. Germline V lookup: CDR1 SGHTA, CDR2 FQGNSA. CDR3 nucleotide sequence: TGTGCCAGCAGCCGACAGGATCGGTCACCCCTCCACTTT. Translating gives CASSRQDRSPLHF. The whole variable domain, remainder taken from reference TRBV7-2 and TRBJ1-6, is GAGVSQSPSNKVTEKGKDVELRCDPISGHTALYWYRQSLGQGLEFLIYFQGNSAPDKSGLPSDRFSAERTGGSVSTLTIQRTQQEDSAVYLCASSRQDRSPLHFGNGTRLTVT.

Details on this clonotype: A much bigger clone sits one base away, suggesting this may be a read error. This chain joins TRBV7-2 and TRBJ1-4; D might be TRBD1 (5 bases). The CDR3 is 14 amino acids. Germline V gene sequence: CDR1 SGHTA, CDR2 FQGNSA. The CDR3, as DNA: TGTGCCAGCAGCTTCAACGGGGCTAATGAAAAACTGCTTTTT. Translation gives CASSFNGANEKLLF.

Worth noting for this clonotype: Being one base from a much bigger clone, this may be a read error. V is TRBV12-3 or TRBV12-4 and J is TRBJ1-1; D remains ambiguous. The CDR3 extends over 14 amino acids. The ends were cut back, 6 bases at V and 1 base at J, with 12 bases in the middle. CDR3 residues: CASRSVGANTEAFF. CDR3 sequence (DNA): TGTGCCAGCAGGTCGGTCGGAGCGAACACTGAAGCTTTCTTT.

The chain joins TRBV24-1 to TRBJ1-6, with no clear D. The CDR3 contains 15 residues. V lost 2 bases to trimming and J lost 5 bases, with 9 bases between them. The V gene's germline CDR1 is KGHDR and CDR2 SFDVKD. The CDR3 region has the DNA TGTGCCACCAGTGATTCCAGACGGGATAATTCACCCCTCCACTTT. This gives the protein CATSDSRRDNSPLHF.

On this clonotype itself: This may be a read error: a much more frequent sequence differs by one nucleotide. This sequence joins TRBV6-1 and TRBJ1-1; D is unclear. With 11 bases removed from V and 4 bases from J, the gap between germline ends came to 14 bases. The V gene's germline CDR1 is MNHNS and CDR2 SASEGT. The CDR3 totals 12 residues. Here the CDR3 DNA reads TGTGCCGGCAACGGGCAGTCCACTGAAGCTTTCTTT. Protein product: CAGNGQSTEAFF.

The rearrangement links TRBV7-2 to TRBJ2-6; D may be TRBD1 (6 bases). The CDR3 consists of 15 residues. V was cut by 8 bases and J by 2 bases, with 13 bases left in between. The germline CDR1 and CDR2 sequences are SGHTA and FQGNSA. The CDR3 DNA reads as TGTGCCAGCGGGGGCCTTAGAGCTGGGGCCAACGTCCTGACTTTC. This encodes CASGGLRAGANVLTF.

This clonotype was counted at least ten times. V gene TRBV6-6 combines with J gene TRBJ1-4, with 7 bases fitting TRBD1. J lost 10 bases, V lost 0 bases, and 8 bases had no gene match. The CDR3 runs to 15 residues. Per the germline V gene, CDR1 is MNHNY and CDR2 is SVGAGI (reference sequence). CDR3 in amino acids: CASSYSTGTEVKLFF. The CDR3, as DNA: TGTGCCAGCAGTTACTCGACCGGGACAGAAGTAAAACTGTTTTTT.

This clonotype was counted at least ten times. The chain recombines TRBV6-1 with TRBJ1-1, with D hard to call. CDR3 size: 13 residues. V was cut by 6 bases and J by 1 base, with 9 bases left in between. In germline, CDR1 is MNHNS, CDR2 SASEGT. CDR3 sequence reads: CASRAQQNTEAFF. The CDR3 DNA reads TGTGCCAGCAGAGCACAGCAGAACACTGAAGCTTTCTTT.